The 22 T cell receptor beta chains given below trace back to one sample, sequenced in a study of T cell responses to AZD1222 COVID-19 vaccine. Sequenced by immunoSEQ multiplex PCR; TCRdb stores in-frame clones only, minus some. The data contain 150,000 to 200,000 clones, roughly 90% of them singletons. The sample consisted of peripheral blood, taken on day 0 of AZD1222 vaccination. These TCRs come from an adult in good health.

The V gene is TRBV15, the J gene TRBJ1-3; the D is unclear. The CDR3 has 14 amino acids. Germline assignment: CDR1 LNHNV and CDR2 YYDKDF (reference sequence). V was cut by 9 bases and J by 0 bases, with 12 bases left in between. In nucleotides, the CDR3 is TGTGCCACGGCCCCCGGTGACTCTGGAAACACCATATATTTT. Protein product: CATAPGDSGNTIYF.

The chain uses TRBV18 and TRBJ1-5; D not resolved. Germline V gives CDR1 KGHSH, CDR2 LQKENI. The V gene lost 3 bases and the J gene lost 0 bases, with 12 bases spanning the gap. CDR3 length: 16 residues. CDR3 protein: CASSPPGPYSNQPQHF. DNA of the CDR3: TGTGCCAGCTCACCGCCCGGCCCTTATAGCAATCAGCCCCAGCATTTT.

This clone was counted a single time. The V and J genes are TRBV5-8 and TRBJ1-3; D gene ambiguous. Per germline, CDR1 SGHTS and CDR2 YDEGEE. The CDR3 has 16 residues. V lost 4 bases and J lost 0, with 14 bases in between. Here the CDR3 reads CASSTRTSHSGNTIYF. In nucleotides, the CDR3 is TGTGCCAGCAGCACACGGACGTCGCACTCTGGAAACACCATATATTTT.

This chain links TRBV18 with TRBJ2-7; 9 bases align to TRBD1. Unmatched junction bases numbered 6, after V lost 3 bases and J lost 6 bases. The CDR3 is made up of 14 amino acids. Germline lookup yields CDR1 KGHSH and CDR2 LQKENI. This CDR3 reads CASSPTGGSGEQYF. CDR3 nucleotides: TGTGCCAGCTCACCGACAGGGGGTTCCGGCGAGCAGTACTTC.

The gene calls are TRBV7-2 and TRBJ1-1; TRBD1 aligns across 8 bases. The CDR3 has 13 residues. Looked up from germline, CDR1 is SGHTA and CDR2 is FQGNSA. Trimming at V came to 3 bases and at J to 4 bases, leaving 1 base not matched to a gene. The CDR3 DNA sequence: TGTGCCAGCAGCTTGGGGACAGGCACTGAAGCTTTCTTT. Protein sequence: CASSLGTGTEAFF.

V and J are TRBV6-1 and TRBJ2-7, with D unresolved. Germline V gene data show CDR1 as MNHNS and CDR2 as SASEGT. CDR3 length equals 11 residues. Between the trimmed V and J ends, which lost 3 bases and 6 bases, there was a span of 6 bases. The CDR3 DNA is TGTGCCAGCAGTGACAACCTCGAGCAGTACTTC. It translates to CASSDNLEQYF.

The J gene is TRBJ2-7, the V gene TRBV5-4, with D possibly being TRBD2 (6 bases). In germline, CDR1 is SGHNT, CDR2 YYREEE (reference sequence). The germline V and J ends were trimmed by 3 bases and 4 bases, with 20 bases remaining between them. The CDR3 sequence is 16 residues long. The CDR3 DNA sequence: TGTGCCAGCAGCTCCCCGACCGAACGGGAGACTTACGAGCAGTACTTC. Amino acids: CASSSPTERETYEQYF.

The V and J genes are TRBV19 and TRBJ2-3; D may be TRBD1 (6 bases). This CDR3 has 13 residues. The V end was cut by 4 bases, the J end by 2 bases, with 7 bases between. The germline V gene has CDR1 LNHDA and CDR2 SQIVND (reference sequence). CDR3 residues: CASSNRATDTQYF. The DNA for the CDR3 is TGTGCCAGTAGTAACAGGGCCACAGATACGCAGTATTTT.

The genes are TRBV4-1 and TRBJ2-1, with D uncertain. V lost 1 base to trimming and J lost 6 bases, with 13 bases between them. Germline values: CDR1 MGHRA, CDR2 YSYEKL. This CDR3 has 15 amino acids. The CDR3 DNA reads TGCGCCAGCAGCCAAGTATTGGAGTGGGTCAATGAGCAGTTCTTC. Its protein is CASSQVLEWVNEQFF.

The chain couples TRBV7-2 to TRBJ1-1, with unresolved D. This CDR3 contains 13 residues. V lost 5 bases and J 4 bases, leaving 11 bases between the germline ends. CDR1 is SGHTA, CDR2 FQGNSA, per germline. CDR3 nucleotide sequence: TGTGCCAGCAGCCTGGCCCCCCCCACTGAAGCTTTCTTT. This codes for CASSLAPPTEAFF.

The V gene is TRBV30, the J gene TRBJ1-6; TRBD1 might be the D (6 bases). The CDR3 sequence is 13 residues long. CDR1 and CDR2 from the germline V gene are GTSNPN and SVGIG (reference sequence). Trimming removed 3 bases at V and 13 bases at J, with 16 bases between. The CDR3 sequence is CAWRTGLPTPLHF. The CDR3 nucleotides read TGTGCCTGGAGGACAGGACTCCCTACCCCCCTCCACTTT.

The chain recombines TRBV12-3 or TRBV12-4 with TRBJ1-6; 7 bases are a match to TRBD1. V shed 7 bases, J shed 7 bases, and the junction held 4 bases outside the gene matches. The CDR3 runs to 13 residues. The CDR3 region has the DNA TGTGCCAGCACGGGGACAGCAAATTCACCCCTCCACTTT. Amino acids: CASTGTANSPLHF.

The CDR3 reads CASSPDPGKATGELFF. DNA for the CDR3: TGTGCCAGCTCACCAGACCCCGGGAAGGCCACCGGGGAGCTGTTTTTT. The chain carries TRBV18 and TRBJ2-2; D is possibly TRBD2 (5 bases). The germline CDR1 and CDR2 sequences are KGHSH and LQKENI. This CDR3 is 16 amino acids long. V was clipped by 2 bases and J by 4 bases, with 14 bases between them.

The chain uses TRBV4-1 and TRBJ2-6; TRBD1 might be the D (5 bases). Germline CDR1 MGHRA, CDR2 YSYEKL. The ends were cut back, 1 base at V and 4 bases at J, with 14 bases in the middle. The length of the CDR3 is 17 residues. The CDR3 protein is CASSQVAGFGGANVLTF. CDR3 coding DNA: TGCGCCAGCAGCCAAGTGGCAGGGTTCGGGGGGGCCAACGTCCTGACTTTC.

This clone was counted a single time. The chain employs TRBV2 and TRBJ2-3; D tentatively reads TRBD1 or TRBD2 (5 bases each). Trimming removed 4 bases at V and 5 bases at J, with 10 bases between. Germline CDR1 SNHLY, CDR2 FYNNEI. The CDR3 contains 13 residues. CDR3 in DNA: TGTGCCAGCAGTGTGGGGGTGGGAGATACGCAGTATTTT. As protein: CASSVGVGDTQYF.

The rearrangement uses TRBV18 and TRBJ1-2, with 7 nucleotides matching TRBD1. V dropped 3 bases and J dropped 2; count of bases not matched to a gene: 3. Germline CDR1 is KGHSH and CDR2 is LQKENI. The CDR3 totals 14 residues. Written as DNA, the CDR3 is TGTGCCAGCTCACCCACACAGGGGAACTATGGCTACACCTTC. Translating gives CASSPTQGNYGYTF.

This chain links TRBV2 with TRBJ1-1; TRBD1 is a possible D gene (6 bases). The CDR3 extends over 13 amino acids. Per the germline V gene, CDR1 is SNHLY and CDR2 is FYNNEI. V dropped 6 bases and J dropped 0 bases, with 8 bases sitting between them. This chain's CDR3 is CASSTGLNTEAFF. DNA of the CDR3: TGTGCCAGCAGCACAGGGCTGAACACTGAAGCTTTCTTT.

The chain couples TRBV2 to TRBJ2-7; TRBD1 is a possible D gene (6 bases). The CDR3 runs 17 residues. V was shortened by 1 base and J by 1 base, with 17 bases between the two germline ends. Germline lookup yields CDR1 SNHLY and CDR2 FYNNEI. The CDR3: CASSEGLWRTESYEQYF. In nucleotides, the CDR3 is TGTGCCAGCAGTGAAGGTTTGTGGAGGACAGAGTCCTACGAGCAGTACTTC.

V gene TRBV10-3 combines with J gene TRBJ2-7; D gene uncertain. Germline V gives CDR1 ENHRY, CDR2 SYGVKD. Trimming removed 6 bases at V and 4 bases at J, with 16 bases between. The CDR3 spans 14 residues. CDR3 loop: CAISTQEADYEQYF. In nucleotides, the CDR3 is TGTGCCATCAGCACCCAAGAGGCGGATTACGAGCAGTACTTC.

The chain joins TRBV15 to TRBJ2-1; 10 bases align to TRBD1. Germline CDR1 and CDR2: LNHNV and YYDKDF (reference sequence). CDR3 size: 23 residues. V dropped 1 base and J dropped 0; count of bases not matched to a gene: 21. The CDR3 region is CATSRAGTGVLFLSGSSYNEQFF. The CDR3 nucleotides read TGTGCCACCAGCAGAGCCGGGACAGGGGTTCTCTTTTTGAGCGGGAGCTCCTACAATGAGCAGTTCTTC.

The CDR3 loop is CASSLRGNGNQPQHF. The CDR3 DNA reads as TGTGCCAGCAGTTTACGGGGTAACGGCAATCAGCCCCAGCATTTT. The chain has TRBV28 and TRBJ1-5; D not resolved. With 2 bases removed from V and 2 bases from J, the gap between germline ends came to 10 bases. The germline gives CDR1 MDHEN, CDR2 SYDVKM. The CDR3 extends over 15 amino acids.

V usage is TRBV14 and J usage is TRBJ2-5; D might be TRBD2 (6 bases). The CDR3 runs 17 residues. The ends were cut back, 0 bases at V and 4 bases at J, with 18 bases in the middle. CDR1 and CDR2 from the germline V gene are SGHDN and FVKESK. DNA of the CDR3: TGTGCCAGCAGCCAAGATCAAACTGGCGGGGTGGGAGAGACCCAGTACTTC. Its protein product is CASSQDQTGGVGETQYF.